Each of the 2 T cell receptor beta chains below was sequenced from the same sample in a study of T cells in Graves' hyperthyroidism and ophthalmopathy. TCR beta CDR3 regions were amplified from RNA. TCR CDR3 regions were first amplified by RT-PCR with HTBI primers. TCRdb re-derived calls from the multiplex PCR reads in MiXCR, one entry per CDR3 protein. The table includes roughly 180,000 distinct CDR3 sequences, 9.4% detected once. Sequencing was done on a sample of blood. Every receptor here comes from a woman younger than 30 with Graves' hyperthyroidism that later progressed to Graves' ophthalmopathy.

This clonotype was counted ten times or more. The chain uses TRBV4-1 and TRBJ2-5, with a possible D match to TRBD1 (7 bases). The ends were cut back, 3 bases at V and 4 bases at J, with 15 bases in the middle. The CDR3 contains 15 residues. The germline V gene has CDR1 MGHRA and CDR2 YSYEKL. The CDR3 DNA reads as TGCGCCAGCAGCCACCTGCGGGACAGAGGAGAGACCCAGTACTTC. Its translation: CASSHLRDRGETQYF.

The V call is TRBV4-2, the J call TRBJ2-7; 9 positions agree with TRBD1. Trimming at V came to 0 bases and at J to 3 bases, leaving 3 bases not matched to a gene. Germline CDR1 reads LGHNA; CDR2 reads YNFKEQ. This CDR3 has 15 residues. The CDR3 nucleotides read TGTGCCAGCAGCCAAGATGAGACAGGGGGCTACGAGCAGTACTTC. Translating gives CASSQDETGGYEQYF.